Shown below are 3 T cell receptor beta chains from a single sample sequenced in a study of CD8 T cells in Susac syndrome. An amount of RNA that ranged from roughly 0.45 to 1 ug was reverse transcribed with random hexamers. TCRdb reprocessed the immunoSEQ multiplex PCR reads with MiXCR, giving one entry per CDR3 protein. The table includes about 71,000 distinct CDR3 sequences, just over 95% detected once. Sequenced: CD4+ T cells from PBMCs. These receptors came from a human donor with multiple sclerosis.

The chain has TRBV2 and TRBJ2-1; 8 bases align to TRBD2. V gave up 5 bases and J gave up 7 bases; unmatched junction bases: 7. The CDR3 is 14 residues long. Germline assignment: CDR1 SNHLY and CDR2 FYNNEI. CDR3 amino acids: CASSKTRGVNEQFF. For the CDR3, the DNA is TGTGCCAGCAGTAAAACGCGGGGGGTGAATGAGCAGTTCTTC.

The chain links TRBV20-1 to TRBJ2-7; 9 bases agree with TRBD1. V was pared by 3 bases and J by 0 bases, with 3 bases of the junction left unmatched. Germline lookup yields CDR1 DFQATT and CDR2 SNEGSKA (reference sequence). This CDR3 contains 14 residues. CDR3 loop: CSASGQGSSYEQYF. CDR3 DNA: TGCAGTGCTAGCGGACAGGGGAGCTCCTACGAGCAGTACTTC.

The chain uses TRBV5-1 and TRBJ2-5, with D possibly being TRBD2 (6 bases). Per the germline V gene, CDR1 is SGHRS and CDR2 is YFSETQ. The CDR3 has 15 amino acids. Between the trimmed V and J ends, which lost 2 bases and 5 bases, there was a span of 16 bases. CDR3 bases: TGCGCCAGCAGCTTCGGTGTAGCGGCTCCGGAGACCCAGTACTTC. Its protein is CASSFGVAAPETQYF.